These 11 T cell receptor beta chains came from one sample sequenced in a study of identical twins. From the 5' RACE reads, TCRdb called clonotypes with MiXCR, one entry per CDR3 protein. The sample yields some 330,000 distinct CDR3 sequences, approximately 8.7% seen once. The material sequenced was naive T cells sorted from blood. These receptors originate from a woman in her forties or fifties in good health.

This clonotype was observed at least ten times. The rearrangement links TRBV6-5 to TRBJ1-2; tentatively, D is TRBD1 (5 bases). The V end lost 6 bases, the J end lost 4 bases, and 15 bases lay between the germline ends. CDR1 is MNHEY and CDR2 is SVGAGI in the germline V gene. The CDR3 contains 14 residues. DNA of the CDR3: TGTGCCAGCAGCTTATTCCCCGACAGCTATGGCTACACCTTC. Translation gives CASSLFPDSYGYTF.

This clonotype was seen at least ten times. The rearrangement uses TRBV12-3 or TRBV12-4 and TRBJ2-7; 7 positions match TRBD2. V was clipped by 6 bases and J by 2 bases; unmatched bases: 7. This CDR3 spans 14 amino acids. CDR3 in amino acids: CASSNSGGTYEQYF. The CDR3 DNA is TGTGCCAGCAGCAACTCGGGGGGAACCTACGAGCAGTACTTC.

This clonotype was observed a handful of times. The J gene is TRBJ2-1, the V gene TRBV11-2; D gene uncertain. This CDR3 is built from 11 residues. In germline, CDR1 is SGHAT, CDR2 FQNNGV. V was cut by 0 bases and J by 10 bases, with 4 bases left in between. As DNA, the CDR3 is TGTGCCAGCAGCTTAGAGGTCGAGCAGTTCTTC. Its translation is CASSLEVEQFF.

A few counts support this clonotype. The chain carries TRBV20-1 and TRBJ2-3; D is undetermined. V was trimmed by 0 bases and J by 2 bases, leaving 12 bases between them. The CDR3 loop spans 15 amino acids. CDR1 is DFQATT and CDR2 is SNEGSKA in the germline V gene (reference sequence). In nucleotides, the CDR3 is TGCAGTGCTAGAGATGCCTACCAAAACACAGATACGCAGTATTTT. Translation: CSARDAYQNTDTQYF.

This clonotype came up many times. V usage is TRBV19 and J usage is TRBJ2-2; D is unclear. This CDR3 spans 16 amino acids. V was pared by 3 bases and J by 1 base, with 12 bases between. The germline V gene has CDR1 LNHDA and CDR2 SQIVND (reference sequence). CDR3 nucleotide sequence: TGTGCCAGTAGTATTCGTACAGTGGGGAACACCGGGGAGCTGTTTTTT. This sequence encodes CASSIRTVGNTGELFF.

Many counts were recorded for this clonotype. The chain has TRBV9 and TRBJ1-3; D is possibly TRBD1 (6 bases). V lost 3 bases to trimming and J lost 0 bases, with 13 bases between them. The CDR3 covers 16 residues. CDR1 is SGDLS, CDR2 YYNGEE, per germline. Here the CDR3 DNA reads TGTGCCAGCAGCGCTGGGACATTACCCTCTGGAAACACCATATATTTT. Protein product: CASSAGTLPSGNTIYF.

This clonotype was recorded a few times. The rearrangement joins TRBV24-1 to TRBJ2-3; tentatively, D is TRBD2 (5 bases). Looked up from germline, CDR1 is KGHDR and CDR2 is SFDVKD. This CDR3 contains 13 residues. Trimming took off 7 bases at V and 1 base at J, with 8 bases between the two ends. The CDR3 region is CATRPGGTDTQYF. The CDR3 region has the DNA TGTGCCACCAGACCCGGGGGCACAGATACGCAGTATTTT.

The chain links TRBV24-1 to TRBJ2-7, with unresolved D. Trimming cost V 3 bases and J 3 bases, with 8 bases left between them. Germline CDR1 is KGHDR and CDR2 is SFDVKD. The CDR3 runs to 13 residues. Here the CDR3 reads CATSDVSRYEQYF. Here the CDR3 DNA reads TGTGCCACCAGTGATGTCTCCCGCTACGAGCAGTACTTC.

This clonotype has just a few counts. This chain's CDR3 is CSALLSTDTQYF. DNA for the CDR3: TGCAGTGCTCTCCTTAGCACAGATACGCAGTATTTT. This rearrangement joins TRBV20-1 to TRBJ2-3; no firm D call. V lost 5 bases to trimming and J lost 0 bases, with 6 bases between them. This CDR3 contains 12 residues. The germline CDR1 and CDR2 sequences are DFQATT and SNEGSKA (reference sequence).

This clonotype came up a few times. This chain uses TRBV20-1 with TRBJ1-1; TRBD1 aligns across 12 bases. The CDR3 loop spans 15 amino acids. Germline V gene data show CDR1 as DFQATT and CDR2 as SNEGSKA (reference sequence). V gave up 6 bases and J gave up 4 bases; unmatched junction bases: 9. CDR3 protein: CSARRGDRGLTEAFF. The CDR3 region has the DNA TGCAGTGCCCGAAGGGGGGACAGGGGGCTCACTGAAGCTTTCTTT.

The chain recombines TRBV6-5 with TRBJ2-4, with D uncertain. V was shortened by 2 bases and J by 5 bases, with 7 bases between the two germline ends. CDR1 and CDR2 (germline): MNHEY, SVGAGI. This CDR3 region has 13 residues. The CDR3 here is CASSYAEENIQYF. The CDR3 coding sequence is TGTGCCAGCAGTTACGCCGAGGAAAACATTCAGTACTTC.